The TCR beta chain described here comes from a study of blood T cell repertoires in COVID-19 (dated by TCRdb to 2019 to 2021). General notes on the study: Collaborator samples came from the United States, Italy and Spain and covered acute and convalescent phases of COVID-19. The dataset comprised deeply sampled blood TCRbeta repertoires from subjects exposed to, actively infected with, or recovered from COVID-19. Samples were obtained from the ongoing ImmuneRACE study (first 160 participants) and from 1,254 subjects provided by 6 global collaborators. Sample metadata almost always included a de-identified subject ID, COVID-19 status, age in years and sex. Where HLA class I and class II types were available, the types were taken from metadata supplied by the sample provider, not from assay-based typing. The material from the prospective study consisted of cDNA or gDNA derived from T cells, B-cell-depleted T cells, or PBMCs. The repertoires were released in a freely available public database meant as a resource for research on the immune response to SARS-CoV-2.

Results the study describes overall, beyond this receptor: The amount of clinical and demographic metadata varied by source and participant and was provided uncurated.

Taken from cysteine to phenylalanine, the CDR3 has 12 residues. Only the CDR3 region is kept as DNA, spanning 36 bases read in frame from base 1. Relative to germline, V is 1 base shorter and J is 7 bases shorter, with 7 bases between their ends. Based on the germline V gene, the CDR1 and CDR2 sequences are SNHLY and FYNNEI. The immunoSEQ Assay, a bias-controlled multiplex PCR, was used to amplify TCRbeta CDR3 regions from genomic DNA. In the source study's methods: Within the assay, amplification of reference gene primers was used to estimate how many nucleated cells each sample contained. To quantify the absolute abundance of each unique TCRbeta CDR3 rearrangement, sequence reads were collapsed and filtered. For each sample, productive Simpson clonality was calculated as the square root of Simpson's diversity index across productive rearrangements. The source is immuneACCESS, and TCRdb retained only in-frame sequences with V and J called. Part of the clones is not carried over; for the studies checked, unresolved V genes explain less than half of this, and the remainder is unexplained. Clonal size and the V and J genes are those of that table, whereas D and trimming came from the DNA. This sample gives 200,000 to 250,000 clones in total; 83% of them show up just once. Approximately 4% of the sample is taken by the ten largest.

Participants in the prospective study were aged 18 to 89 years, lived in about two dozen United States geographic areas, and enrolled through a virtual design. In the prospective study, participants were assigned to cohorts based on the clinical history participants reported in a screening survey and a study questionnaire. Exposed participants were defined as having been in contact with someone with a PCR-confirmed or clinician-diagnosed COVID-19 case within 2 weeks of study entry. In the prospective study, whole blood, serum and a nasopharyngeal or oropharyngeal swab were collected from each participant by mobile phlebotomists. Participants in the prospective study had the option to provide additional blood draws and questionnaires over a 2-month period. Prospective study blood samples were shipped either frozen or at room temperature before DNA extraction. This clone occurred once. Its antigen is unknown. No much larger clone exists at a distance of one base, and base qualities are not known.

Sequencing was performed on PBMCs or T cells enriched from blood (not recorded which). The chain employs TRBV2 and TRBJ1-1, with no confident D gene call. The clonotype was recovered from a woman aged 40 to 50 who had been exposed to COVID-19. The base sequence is TGTGCCAGCAGTGAAGGGCCCATTGAAGCTTTCTTT. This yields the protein CASSEGPIEAFF.